This T cell receptor beta chain was profiled in a study of early T cells in non-severe SARS-CoV-2 infection. Overall study: With bulk RNA from unsorted whole blood as input, sequencing yielded unpaired chains.

This clonotype was detected ten times or more. TCRdb called the 5' RACE reads again in MiXCR, with one record for every CDR3 protein. The sample shows roughly 70,000 distinct CDR3 sequences, roughly a sixth of them seen only once. Germline loops: CDR1 SEHNR, CDR2 FQNEAQ (reference sequence). After removal of 5 bases from V and 4 bases from J, the junction contained 6 bases not matched to a gene. The CDR3 runs 15 residues. The receptor comes from an adult who was a healthcare worker with PCR-confirmed SARS-CoV-2 infection or an uninfected control (not recorded which). V and J are TRBV7-9 and TRBJ2-1, with 9 bases aligning to TRBD1. The sequences come from whole blood, collected at baseline. CDR3 coding DNA: TGTGCCAGCAGCCCACCACAGGGGGCGTACAATGAGCAGTTCTTC. This translates into CASSPPQGAYNEQFF.